This TCR beta chain was sequenced for a study of T cells in Graves' hyperthyroidism and ophthalmopathy. About the research overall: Staff took peripheral blood when the initial diagnosis was made, before any treatment began.

Orbital computed tomography, thyroid ultrasound, serum thyroxine and TRAb, and clinical symptoms together informed the diagnoses. Trimming shortened V by 3 bases and J by 5 bases, and 11 bases separated the two germline ends. The CDR3 totals 14 residues. Study-wide results and limits: Onset of ophthalmopathy came a median approximately 6.9 months after the model predicted it. Blood held most thyroid clonotypes expanded above 0.001 frequency.

Remarks on this clonotype: Its antigen remains unknown.

What was amplified from RNA transcripts were TCR beta CDR3 regions. The HTBI primer set drove a first-round RT-PCR of the TCR CDR3. TCRdb re-analysed the multiplex PCR reads in MiXCR, keeping a single row per CDR3 protein. This sample carries 500,000 to 550,000 distinct CDR3 sequences, 15% to 20% of them seen once, and the ten largest clones take 45% to 50%. The clonotype originates from a man aged 35 to 55 with Graves' ophthalmopathy. Sequenced input: blood. The chain uses TRBV12-3 or TRBV12-4 and TRBJ2-1, with D perhaps matching TRBD2 (6 bases). The CDR3 region has the DNA TGTGCCAGCAGTTTGAGGAGGGTGGACAATGAGCAGTTCTTC. Its protein product is CASSLRRVDNEQFF.